This T cell receptor beta chain is from a study of spatial heterogeneity in lung cancer. TCRdb analysed the 5' RACE reads with MiXCR anew, one entry per CDR3 protein. The table has some 110,000 distinct CDR3 sequences, more than 9% seen once; the top ten hold roughly 17%. This clonotype was seen only a few times. Antigen specificity is unknown. Time point reported: blood at routine non-recurrence follow-up after resection. Whole RNA from tumor, nontumor lung or frozen PBMC was sequenced unsorted. Notes on the study in general: Blood carried ubiquitous expanded tumor TCRs more at resection than follow-up.

Unmatched junction bases numbered 4, after V lost 3 bases and J lost 7 bases. CDR3 length: 14 residues. Germline V gives CDR1 DFQATT, CDR2 SNEGSKA (reference sequence). This clonotype was obtained from a male donor with early-stage non-small cell lung cancer. The chain has TRBV20-1 and TRBJ1-6; 9 nucleotides line up with TRBD1. The specimen was PBMCs, collected at follow-up. This CDR3 is CSASPGQGNSPLHF. The CDR3 DNA sequence: TGCAGTGCTAGTCCCGGACAGGGGAATTCACCCCTCCACTTT.